A single sample gave rise to the 4 T cell receptor beta chains below, sequenced in a study of technical replicates of blood from a handful of donors. Here immunoSEQ multiplex PCR was the method, and the copy in TCRdb shows in-frame clones only, minus some. The profile covers approximately 73,000 clones, with about 90% appearing a single time and 0.42% taken by the ten largest. The specimen was T cells isolated from PBMCs. These receptor sequences come from a human donor in good health.

The rearrangement joins TRBV5-1 to TRBJ2-1; 7 bases map to TRBD1. There are 15 residues in the CDR3. Unmatched junction bases numbered 12, after V lost 4 bases and J lost 8 bases. Germline V gene sequence: CDR1 SGHRS, CDR2 YFSETQ. CDR3 bases: TGCGCCAGCAGCCCTTATGTAAGAGGACAGGATGAGCAGTTCTTC. Protein sequence: CASSPYVRGQDEQFF.

The chain carries TRBV5-4 and TRBJ2-1, with TRBD1 matching 8 bases. CDR1 and CDR2 from the germline V gene are SGHNT and YYREEE (reference sequence). Unmatched junction bases numbered 5, after V lost 2 bases and J lost 10 bases. The CDR3 length is 13 residues. The DNA of the CDR3 is TGTGCCAGCAGCTTTGGGACAGGCAGAGAGCAGTTCTTC. Protein: CASSFGTGREQFF. The full variable domain, its missing parts supplied by reference TRBV5-4 and TRBJ2-1, is ETGVTQSPTHLIKTRGQQVTLRCSSQSGHNTVSWYQQALGQGPQFIFQYYREEENGRGNFPPRFSGLQFPNYSSELNVNALELDDSALYLCASSFGTGREQFFGPGTRLTVL.

The chain joins TRBV7-9 to TRBJ2-7, with TRBD2 matching over 7 bases. The junction had 17 bases not matched to a gene; V was cut back by 8 bases and J by 7 bases. The germline gives CDR1 SEHNR, CDR2 FQNEAQ (reference sequence). CDR3 size: 15 residues. The CDR3 is CASSHERDYFPEQYF. The CDR3 nucleotides read TGTGCCAGCTCTCACGAGCGGGATTATTTTCCGGAGCAGTACTTC.

The V gene is TRBV6-5, the J gene TRBJ1-5; 8 nucleotides match TRBD1. The V gene's germline CDR1 is MNHEY and CDR2 SVGAGI. The ends lost 6 bases at V and 10 bases at J; junction bases unmatched: 11. The CDR3 is made up of 14 amino acids. For the CDR3, the DNA is TGTGCCAGCAGCCCCGTGGGCAGGGGGCGCCCCCAGCATTTT. Amino acid sequence: CASSPVGRGRPQHF.